These T cell receptor beta chains were read from a single sample in a study of T cells in Graves' hyperthyroidism and ophthalmopathy. TCRdb re-called the multiplex PCR reads with MiXCR, one entry per CDR3 protein. The profile shows approximately 400,000 distinct CDR3 sequences, approximately 15% of them singletons. The material sequenced was blood. The receptors were sampled from a woman aged 55-69 years with Graves' hyperthyroidism. Each CDR3 is given with its conserved first and last residue. The order of the fields is V gene, CDR3 protein.

TRBV29-1 CSVGGQNSNQPQHF
TRBV7-9 CASSLAFQNSGANVLTF
TRBV11-2 CASSSRTLRTMNTGELFF
TRBV6-6 CASSYLGTANTEAFF
TRBV29-1 CSALGAGESYNEQFF
TRBV6-1 CASRRSDEQYF
TRBV11-3 CASSPGTAIQMNTEAFF
TRBV28 CASSSGQGLAGVGNEQFF
TRBV7-9 CASSFVRVHLDTQYF
TRBV29-1 CSVTGLGDQPQHF
TRBV9 CASSRDLNYEQYF
TRBV2 CASFGAYTYEQYF
TRBV20-1 CSARGEIANYEQYF
TRBV7-8 CASSLEPSGVYEQYF
TRBV11-2 CASSWTSGSYEQYF
TRBV6-1 CASRQTGTERPNTEAFF
TRBV3-1 CASGGRGHGNTIYF
TRBV29-1 CSVERGVETQYF
TRBV6-5 CASSYLRGNTEAFF
TRBV2 CASRGTGANVLTF
TRBV5-1 CASSPRTSGGNEQFF
TRBV27 CASSPTARNEQSF
TRBV20-1 CSASPTDSGNTIYF
TRBV12-3/TRBV12-4 CASSLVGDRTPGAFF
TRBV15 CATSRGGGGTYNEQFF
TRBV6-1 CASRLDRYLHGYTF
TRBV20-1 CSAPSGTDTQYF
TRBV12-3/TRBV12-4 CASSFLGQGNYGYTF
TRBV7-2 CASTFGGSRSGDTQYF
TRBV7-3 CASSRGSGSDEQFF
TRBV18 CASSDDRNYGYTF
TRBV20-1 CSAIAVSNQPQHF
TRBV10-3 CAIRKTENTEAFF
TRBV4-1 CASSQYRDKGVGEQFF
TRBV11-3 CASSLLAGGEQYF
TRBV5-1 CASSSPTSSDTQYF
TRBV7-2 CASSPGTGVWGVLTF
TRBV12-5 CASGFPTQEGAGELFF
TRBV12-3/TRBV12-4 CASKLDTYNEQFF
TRBV6-1 CASKSYRTGGSYGYTF
TRBV20-1 CSARRLAGGPKTGELFF
TRBV5-1 CASKGDGDKEQYF
TRBV29-1 CSVAASGRAANEQFF
TRBV9 CASSGSDRLLHGYTF
TRBV18 CASSPSGGGLGNTEAFF
TRBV7-9 CASSMVTDGNTIYF